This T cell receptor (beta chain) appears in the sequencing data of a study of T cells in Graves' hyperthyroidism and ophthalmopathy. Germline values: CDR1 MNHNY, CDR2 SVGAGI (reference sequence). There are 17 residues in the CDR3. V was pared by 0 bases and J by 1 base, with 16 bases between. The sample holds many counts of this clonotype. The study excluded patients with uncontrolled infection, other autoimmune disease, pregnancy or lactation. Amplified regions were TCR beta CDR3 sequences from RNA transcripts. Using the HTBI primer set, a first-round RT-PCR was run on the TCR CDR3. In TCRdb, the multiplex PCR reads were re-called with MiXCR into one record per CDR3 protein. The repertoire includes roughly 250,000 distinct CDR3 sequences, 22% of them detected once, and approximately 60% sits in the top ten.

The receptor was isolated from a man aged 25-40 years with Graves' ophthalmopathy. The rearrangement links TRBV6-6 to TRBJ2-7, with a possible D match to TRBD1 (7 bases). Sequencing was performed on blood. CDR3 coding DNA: TGTGCCAGCAGTTACTCGGGAGGTACAGGGGCGTCCTACGAGCAGTACTTC. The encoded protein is CASSYSGGTGASYEQYF.